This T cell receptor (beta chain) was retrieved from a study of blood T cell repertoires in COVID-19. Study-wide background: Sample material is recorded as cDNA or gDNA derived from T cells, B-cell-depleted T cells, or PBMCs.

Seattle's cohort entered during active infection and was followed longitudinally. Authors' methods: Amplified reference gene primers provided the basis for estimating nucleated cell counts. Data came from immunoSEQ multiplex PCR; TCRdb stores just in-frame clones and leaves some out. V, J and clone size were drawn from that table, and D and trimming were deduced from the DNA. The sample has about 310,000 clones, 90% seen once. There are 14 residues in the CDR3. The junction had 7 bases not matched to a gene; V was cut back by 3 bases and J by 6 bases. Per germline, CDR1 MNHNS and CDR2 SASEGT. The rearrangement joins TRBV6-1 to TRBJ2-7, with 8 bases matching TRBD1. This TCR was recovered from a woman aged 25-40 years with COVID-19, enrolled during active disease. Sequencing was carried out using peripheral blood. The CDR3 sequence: CASSDLITGGEQYF. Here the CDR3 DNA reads TGTGCCAGCAGTGACCTCATAACAGGGGGCGAGCAGTACTTC.